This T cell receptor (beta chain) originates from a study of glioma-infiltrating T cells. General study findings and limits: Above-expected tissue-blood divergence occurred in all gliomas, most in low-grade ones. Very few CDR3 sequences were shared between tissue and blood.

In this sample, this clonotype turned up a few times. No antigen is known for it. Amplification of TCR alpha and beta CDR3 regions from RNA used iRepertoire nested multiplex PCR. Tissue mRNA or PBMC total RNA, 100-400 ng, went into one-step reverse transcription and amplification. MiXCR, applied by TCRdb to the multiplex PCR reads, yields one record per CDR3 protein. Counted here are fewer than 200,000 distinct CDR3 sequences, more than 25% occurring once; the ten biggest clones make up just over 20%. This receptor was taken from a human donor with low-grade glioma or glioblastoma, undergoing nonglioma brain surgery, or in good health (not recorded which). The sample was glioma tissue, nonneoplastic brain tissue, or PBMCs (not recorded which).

The CDR3 DNA is TGTGCCAGCAGTTTATGGTGGCCCCTGCGGGGTAAAGCCAAAAACATTCAGTACTTC. The encoded protein is CASSLWWPLRGKAKNIQYF. V is TRBV28 and J is TRBJ2-4, with D possibly matching TRBD2 (6 bases). V dropped 0 bases and J dropped 0 bases, with 18 bases sitting between them. CDR3 size: 19 residues. Germline-derived CDR1 and CDR2 are MDHEN and SYDVKM.